This TCR beta chain was identified during a study of vaccination effects on CD4 cells after COVID-19. Study overall: Ahead of sequencing, the ViraFEST assay grew antigen-specific CD4+ T cells using viral peptide pools.

Upon completion of 10 to 11 days in culture, CD4+ T cells were isolated. Negative nucleocapsid antibody tests before and after vaccination confirmed no previous SARS-CoV-2 infection. Some clones are missing from TCRdb's copy, which holds only in-frame ones; the method was immunoSEQ multiplex PCR. Of roughly 56,000 clones in the sample, over 65% are singletons; the top ten hold roughly 3.2%. The CDR3 covers 14 residues. Looked up from germline, CDR1 is SNHLY and CDR2 is FYNNEI. After removal of 4 bases from V and 2 bases from J, the junction contained 0 bases not matched to a gene. For this clone: No antigen is known for it.

Notes on the study in general: There was only 1 of 255 vaccine-induced clones in healthy vaccinees that cross-reacted with common cold coronaviruses. Marked contraction was observed in infection-induced and vaccine-induced clones late after vaccination.

The sequence was collected from a human donor who received a COVID-19 vaccine. This chain joins TRBV2 and TRBJ2-5, with TRBD2 matching over 11 bases. This specimen consisted of CD4+ T cells from PBMCs cultured without peptide, obtained before COVID-19 vaccination. CDR3 residues: CASSGLAGQETQYF. CDR3 bases: TGTGCCAGCAGTGGACTAGCGGGACAAGAGACCCAGTACTTC.